The present T cell receptor (beta chain) was sequenced within a study of blood T cell repertoires in COVID-19. About the study: The cDNA or gDNA used as material had been derived from T cells, B-cell-depleted T cells, or PBMCs.

The germline V and J ends were trimmed by 5 bases and 4 bases, with 17 bases remaining between them. CDR3 size: 16 residues. CDR1 and CDR2 from the germline V gene are MNHEY and SMNVEV (reference sequence). Original methodology: Reference gene primer amplification gave nucleated cell count estimates. Here immunoSEQ multiplex PCR was the method, and the copy in TCRdb shows in-frame clones only, minus some. For V, J and clone size, that table is used; D and trimming come from the DNA. The sample records around 200,000 clones, 90% being singletons. V and J are TRBV27 and TRBJ2-2; D might be TRBD2 (5 bases). Sequencing was carried out using peripheral blood. The sequence came from a man aged 50 to 60 with acute or convalescent COVID-19. The CDR3 DNA reads TGTGCCAGCAGTGTCCGGGGAGATGAGGGCACCGGGGAGCTGTTTTTT. Translating gives CASSVRGDEGTGELFF.